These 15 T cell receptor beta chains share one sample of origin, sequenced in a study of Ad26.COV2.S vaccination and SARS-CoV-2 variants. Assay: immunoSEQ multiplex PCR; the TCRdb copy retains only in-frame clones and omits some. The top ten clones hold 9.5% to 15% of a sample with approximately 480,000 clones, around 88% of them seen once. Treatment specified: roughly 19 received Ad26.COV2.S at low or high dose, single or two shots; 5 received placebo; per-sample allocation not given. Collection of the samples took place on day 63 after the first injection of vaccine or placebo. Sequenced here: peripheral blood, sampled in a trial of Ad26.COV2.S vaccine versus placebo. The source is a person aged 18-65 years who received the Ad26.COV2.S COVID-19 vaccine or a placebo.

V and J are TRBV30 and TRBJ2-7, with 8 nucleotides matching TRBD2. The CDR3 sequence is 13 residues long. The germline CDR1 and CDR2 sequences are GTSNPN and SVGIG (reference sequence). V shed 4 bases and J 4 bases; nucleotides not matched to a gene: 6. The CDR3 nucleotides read TGTGCCTGGACGGGCGGGAGGAATTACGAGCAGTACTTC. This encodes CAWTGGRNYEQYF.

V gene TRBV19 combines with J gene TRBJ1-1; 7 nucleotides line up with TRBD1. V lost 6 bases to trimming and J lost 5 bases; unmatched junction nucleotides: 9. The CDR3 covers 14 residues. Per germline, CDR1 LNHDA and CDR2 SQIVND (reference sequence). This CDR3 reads CASRGEGAGTEAFF. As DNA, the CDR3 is TGTGCCAGTAGGGGGGAGGGGGCAGGTACTGAAGCTTTCTTT. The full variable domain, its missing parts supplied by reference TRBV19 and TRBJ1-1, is DGGITQSPKYLFRKEGQNVTLSCEQNLNHDAMYWYRQDPGQGLRLIYYSQIVNDFQKGDIAEGYSVSREKKESFPLTVTSAQKNPTAFYLCASRGEGAGTEAFFGQGTRLTVV.

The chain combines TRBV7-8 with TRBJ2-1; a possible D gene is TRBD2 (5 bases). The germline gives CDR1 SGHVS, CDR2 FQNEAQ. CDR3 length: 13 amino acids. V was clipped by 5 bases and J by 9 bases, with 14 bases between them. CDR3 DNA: TGTGCCAGCAGCCGGGAACGGGAAGGTGAGCAGTTCTTC. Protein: CASSREREGEQFF.

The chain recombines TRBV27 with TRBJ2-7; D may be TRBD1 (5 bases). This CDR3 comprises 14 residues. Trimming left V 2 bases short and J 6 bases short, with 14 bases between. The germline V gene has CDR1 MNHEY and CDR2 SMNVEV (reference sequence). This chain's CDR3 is CASSLLGQGSEQYF. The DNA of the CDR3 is TGTGCCAGCAGTTTACTTGGGCAGGGCTCCGAGCAGTACTTC.

DNA for the CDR3: TGTGCCAGCAGCGATAGACAGGGGGCGAAAGGCTACACCTTC. Translated, it gives CASSDRQGAKGYTF. The rearrangement links TRBV7-2 to TRBJ1-2; TRBD1 aligns across 10 bases. This CDR3 has 14 residues. Germline V CDR1 and CDR2: SGHTA, FQGNSA. V dropped 5 bases and J dropped 8; count of bases not matched to a gene: 8.

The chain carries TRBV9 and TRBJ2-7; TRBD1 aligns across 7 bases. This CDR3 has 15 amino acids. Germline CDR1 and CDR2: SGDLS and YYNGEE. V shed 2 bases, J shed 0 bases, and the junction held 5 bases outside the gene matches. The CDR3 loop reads CASSVGQASSYEQYF. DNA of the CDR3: TGTGCCAGCAGCGTTGGACAGGCAAGCTCCTACGAGCAGTACTTC.

CDR3 residues: CASSYSRGLGETQYF. The CDR3 DNA reads TGTGCCAGCAGTTACTCTAGGGGGCTAGGAGAGACCCAGTACTTC. The chain couples TRBV6-5 to TRBJ2-5; TRBD1 agrees at 7 bases. In germline, CDR1 is MNHEY, CDR2 SVGAGI. CDR3 length: 15 amino acids. Losses at the gene ends were 0 bases for V and 4 bases for J; bases not matched to a gene: 5.

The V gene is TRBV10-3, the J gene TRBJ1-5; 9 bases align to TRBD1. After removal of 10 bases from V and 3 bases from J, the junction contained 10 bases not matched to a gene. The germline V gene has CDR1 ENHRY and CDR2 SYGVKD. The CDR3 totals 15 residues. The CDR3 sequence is CATTGTGSYNQPQHF. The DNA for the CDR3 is TGTGCCACCACCGGGACAGGGTCTTACAATCAGCCCCAGCATTTT.

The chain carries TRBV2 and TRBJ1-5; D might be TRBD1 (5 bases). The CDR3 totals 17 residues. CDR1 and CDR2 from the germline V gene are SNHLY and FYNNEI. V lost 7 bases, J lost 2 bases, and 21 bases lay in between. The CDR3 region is CASTMGQGRIRNQPQHF. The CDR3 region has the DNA TGTGCCAGCACCATGGGGCAGGGCAGAATTCGCAATCAGCCCCAGCATTTT.

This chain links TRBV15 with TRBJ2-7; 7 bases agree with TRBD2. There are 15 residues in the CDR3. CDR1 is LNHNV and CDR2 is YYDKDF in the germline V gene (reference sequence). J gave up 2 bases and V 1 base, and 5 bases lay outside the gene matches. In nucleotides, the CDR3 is TGTGCCACCAGCAGAGGAGGGACTAAGCCCTACGAGCAGTACTTC. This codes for CATSRGGTKPYEQYF.

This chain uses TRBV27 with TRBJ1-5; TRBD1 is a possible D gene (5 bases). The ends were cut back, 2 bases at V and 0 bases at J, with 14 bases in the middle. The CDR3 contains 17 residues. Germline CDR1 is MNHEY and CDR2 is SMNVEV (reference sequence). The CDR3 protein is CASSLRRRGDSNQPQHF. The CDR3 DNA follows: TGTGCCAGCAGTTTAAGGCGCCGGGGGGATAGCAATCAGCCCCAGCATTTT.

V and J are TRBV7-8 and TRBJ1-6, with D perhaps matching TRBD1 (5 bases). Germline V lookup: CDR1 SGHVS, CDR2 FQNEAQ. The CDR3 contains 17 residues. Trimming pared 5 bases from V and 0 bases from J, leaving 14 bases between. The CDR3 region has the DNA TGTGCCAGCAGCCCGGGACCGGCGAGCTCCTATAATTCACCCCTCCACTTT. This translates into CASSPGPASSYNSPLHF.

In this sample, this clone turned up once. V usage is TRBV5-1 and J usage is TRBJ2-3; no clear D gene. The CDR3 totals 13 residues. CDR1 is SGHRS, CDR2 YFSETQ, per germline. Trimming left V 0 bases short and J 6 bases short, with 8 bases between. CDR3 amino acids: CASSLAVGDTQYF. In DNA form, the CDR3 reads TGCGCCAGCAGCTTGGCGGTGGGTGATACGCAGTATTTT.

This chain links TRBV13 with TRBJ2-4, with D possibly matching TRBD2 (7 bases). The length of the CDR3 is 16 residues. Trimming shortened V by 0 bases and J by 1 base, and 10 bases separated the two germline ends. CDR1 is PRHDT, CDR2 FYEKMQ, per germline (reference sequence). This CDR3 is CASSLGGGAAKNIQYF. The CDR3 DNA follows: TGTGCCAGCAGCTTAGGTGGGGGGGCGGCCAAAAACATTCAGTACTTC.

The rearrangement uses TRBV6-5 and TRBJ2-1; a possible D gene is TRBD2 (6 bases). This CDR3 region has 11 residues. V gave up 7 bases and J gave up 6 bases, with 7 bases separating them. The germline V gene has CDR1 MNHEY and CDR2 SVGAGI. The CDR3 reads CASTSANEQFF. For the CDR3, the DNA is TGTGCCAGCACTAGCGCCAATGAGCAGTTCTTC.